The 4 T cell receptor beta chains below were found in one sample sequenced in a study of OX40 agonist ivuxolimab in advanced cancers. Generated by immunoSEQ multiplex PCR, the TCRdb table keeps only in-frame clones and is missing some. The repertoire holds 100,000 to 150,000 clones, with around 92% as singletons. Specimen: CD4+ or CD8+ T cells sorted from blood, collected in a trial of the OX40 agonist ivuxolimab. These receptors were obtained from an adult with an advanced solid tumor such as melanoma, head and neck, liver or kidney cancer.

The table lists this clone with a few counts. CDR3 sequence: CSAPGQGVYGYTF. The CDR3, as DNA: TGCAGCGCACCGGGACAGGGGGTCTATGGCTACACCTTC. The chain uses TRBV29-1 and TRBJ1-2, with 11 bases fitting TRBD1. The CDR3 spans 13 residues. V trimming: 7 bases; J trimming: 4 bases; junction bases outside the gene matches: 5. Per germline, CDR1 SQVTM and CDR2 ANQGSEA.

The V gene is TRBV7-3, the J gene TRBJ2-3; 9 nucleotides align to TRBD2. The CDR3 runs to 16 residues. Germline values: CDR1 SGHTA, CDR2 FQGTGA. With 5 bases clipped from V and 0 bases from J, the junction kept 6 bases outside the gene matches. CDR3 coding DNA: TGTGCCAGCAGCCTGGGACTAGCCAAGAGCACAGATACGCAGTATTTT. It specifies CASSLGLAKSTDTQYF.

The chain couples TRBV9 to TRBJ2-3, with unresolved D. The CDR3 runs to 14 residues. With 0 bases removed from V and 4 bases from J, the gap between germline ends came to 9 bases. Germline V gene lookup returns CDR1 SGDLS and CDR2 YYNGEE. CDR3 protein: CASSVATQSDTQYF. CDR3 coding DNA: TGTGCCAGCAGCGTAGCTACACAATCAGATACGCAGTATTTT. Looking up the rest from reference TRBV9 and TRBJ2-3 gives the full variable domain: DSGVTQTPKHLITATGQRVTLRCSPRSGDLSVYWYQQSLDQGLQFLIQYYNGEERAKGNILERFSAQQFPDLHSELNLSSLELGDSALYFCASSVATQSDTQYFGPGTRLTVL.

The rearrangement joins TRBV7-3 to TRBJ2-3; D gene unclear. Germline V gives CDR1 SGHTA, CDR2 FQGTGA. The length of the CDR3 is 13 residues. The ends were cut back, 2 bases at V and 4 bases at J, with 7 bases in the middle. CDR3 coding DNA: TGTGCCAGCAGCTTATTCACCGCAGATACGCAGTATTTT. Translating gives CASSLFTADTQYF. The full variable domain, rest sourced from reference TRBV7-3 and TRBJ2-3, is GAGVSQTPSNKVTEKGKYVELRCDPISGHTALYWYRQSLGQGPEFLIYFQGTGAADDSGLPNDRFFAVRPEGSVSTLKIQRTERGDSAVYLCASSLFTADTQYFGPGTRLTVL.